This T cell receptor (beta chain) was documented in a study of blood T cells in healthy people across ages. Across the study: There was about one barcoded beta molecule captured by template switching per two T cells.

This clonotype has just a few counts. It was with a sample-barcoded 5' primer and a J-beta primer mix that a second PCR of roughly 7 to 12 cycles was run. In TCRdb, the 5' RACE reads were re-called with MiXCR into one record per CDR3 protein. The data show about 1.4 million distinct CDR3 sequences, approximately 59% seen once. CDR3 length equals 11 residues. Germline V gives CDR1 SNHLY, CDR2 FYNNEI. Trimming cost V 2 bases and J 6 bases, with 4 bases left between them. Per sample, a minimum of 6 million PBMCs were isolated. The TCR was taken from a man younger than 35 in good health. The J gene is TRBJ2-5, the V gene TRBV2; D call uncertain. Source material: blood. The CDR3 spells CASSEPQTQYF. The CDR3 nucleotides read TGTGCCAGCAGTGAACCCCAGACCCAGTACTTC.